Shown below are 30 T cell receptor beta chains from a single sample sequenced in a study of shared clonotypes between healthy human individuals (dated by TCRdb to 2018 to 2020). Library prep was done by the immunoSEQ multiplex PCR assay. In its TCRdb copy, this immuneACCESS table keeps in-frame sequences only and misses some clones. Where compared with another copy, unresolved V genes explain less than half of these, and the others have no known cause. This sample has 450,000 to 500,000 clones in its table, and about 78% of those were observed once. 12% of the sample is in the top ten clones. The sample taken for sequencing was PBMCs. All receptors come from a woman between 40 and 55 years old in good health. Some clones in this sample may be carry-over from other donors' samples.

Comment on this clone: An end of the junction does not agree with germline; a read error may underlie this. The chain carries TRBV11-2 and TRBJ2-4, with TRBD1 matching 7 bases. This CDR3 is 12 amino acids long. Germline values: CDR1 SGHAT, CDR2 FQNNGV. The CDR3 here is CASSLDATGDGF. CDR3 DNA sequence: TGTGCCAGCAGCTTAGATGCAACAGGGGACGGTTTC.

The chain recombines TRBV30 with TRBJ2-3; either TRBD1 or TRBD2 may fit D (5 bases each). The CDR3 has 13 residues. V lost 1 base and J 9 bases, leaving 14 bases between the germline ends. Germline assignment: CDR1 GTSNPN and CDR2 SVGIG (reference sequence). CDR3 nucleotide sequence: TGTGCCTGGAGTGAGCGGCGAGAGGGGACGCAGTATTTT. Protein: CAWSERREGTQYF.

The chain couples TRBV11-2 to TRBJ2-2; 8 bases match TRBD2. The junction had 11 bases not matched to a gene; V was cut back by 5 bases and J by 3 bases. This CDR3 spans 17 amino acids. Germline V CDR1 and CDR2: SGHAT, FQNNGV. The chain's CDR3 is CASSLRGASGYTGELFF. The CDR3 region has the DNA TGTGCCAGCAGCCTGCGGGGGGCTAGCGGATACACCGGGGAGCTGTTTTTT.

The CDR3 loop is CASSPPGPAGETQYF. The CDR3 nucleotides read TGTGCCAGCAGTCCCCCTGGGCCGGCCGGAGAGACCCAGTACTTC. V is TRBV28 and J is TRBJ2-5, with D hard to call. CDR3 length equals 15 residues. V shed 5 bases and J shed 4 bases, with 17 bases lying between them. Germline V gene data show CDR1 as MDHEN and CDR2 as SYDVKM.

The rearrangement uses TRBV7-9 and TRBJ2-3; 7 nucleotides agree with TRBD2. Unmatched junction bases numbered 15, after V lost 10 bases and J lost 2 bases. CDR1 SEHNR and CDR2 FQNEAQ come from the germline V gene (reference sequence). The CDR3 extends over 16 amino acids. For the CDR3, the DNA is TGTGCCATCTGGATTGGGGCTAGCGGATACACAGATACGCAGTATTTT. Translation: CAIWIGASGYTDTQYF.

V is TRBV21-1 and J is TRBJ2-7; the D call in the table, TRBD2, was not verified against the DNA. TRBV21-1 is given as a pseudogene. The CDR3 sequence is 16 residues long. The CDR3 region has the DNA TGTGCCAGCAGCAAAGGGCCGTTTGCGGGAGATGACGAGCAGTACTTC. It yields the protein CASSKGPFAGDDEQYF.

J is TRBJ2-5 and V is TRBV5-1; 8 nucleotides line up with TRBD2. The CDR3 runs to 16 residues. Germline values: CDR1 SGHRS, CDR2 YFSETQ. V shed 0 bases, J shed 5 bases, and the junction held 9 bases outside the gene matches. CDR3: CASSLDAGGSGETQYF. Here the CDR3 DNA reads TGCGCCAGCAGCTTGGATGCGGGAGGCTCGGGGGAGACCCAGTACTTC.

On this clone: Other nucleotide sequences in the sample specify the same CDR3. The chain is built from TRBV6-5 and TRBJ2-7; 11 nucleotides line up with TRBD2. The CDR3 is made up of 15 amino acids. Germline V gives CDR1 MNHEY, CDR2 SVGAGI. V shed 3 bases and J 3 bases; nucleotides not matched to a gene: 4. The CDR3 reads CASSYSGTSGYEQYF. CDR3 DNA sequence: TGTGCCAGCAGTTATAGTGGGACTAGCGGCTACGAGCAGTACTTC.

V usage is TRBV2 and J usage is TRBJ1-5; D is undetermined. Trimming removed 6 bases at V and 1 base at J, with 10 bases between. CDR1 SNHLY and CDR2 FYNNEI come from the germline V gene. This CDR3 has 14 amino acids. CDR3 DNA: TGTGCCAGCAGCCCCTTTAGGAGCAATCAGCCCCAGCATTTT. It yields the protein CASSPFRSNQPQHF.

The chain joins TRBV6-4 to TRBJ2-2, with D hard to call. Germline CDR1 is MRHNA and CDR2 is SNTAGT. V shed 9 bases and J shed 0 bases, with 11 bases lying between them. CDR3 length: 14 amino acids. CDR3 in amino acids: CARYSVPNTGELFF. Here the CDR3 DNA reads TGTGCCAGGTACAGTGTACCGAACACCGGGGAGCTGTTTTTT.

J is TRBJ2-3 and V is TRBV11-2; D gene ambiguous. The ends were cut back, 1 base at V and 2 bases at J, with 13 bases in the middle. The CDR3 is 16 amino acids. Germline V lookup: CDR1 SGHAT, CDR2 FQNNGV. The CDR3 sequence: CASSLALEDLTDTQYF. The CDR3 DNA reads as TGTGCCAGCAGCTTAGCCCTTGAGGACCTCACAGATACGCAGTATTTT.

The chain combines TRBV7-2 with TRBJ1-4; 8 bases agree with TRBD1. There are 14 residues in the CDR3. Unmatched junction bases numbered 5, after V lost 3 bases and J lost 8 bases. CDR1 and CDR2 from the germline V gene are SGHTA and FQGNSA. The CDR3 region is CASSFQGAGEKLFF. The CDR3 DNA is TGTGCCAGCAGCTTTCAGGGGGCGGGGGAAAAACTGTTTTTT.

J is TRBJ2-1 and V is TRBV19; TRBD2 agrees at 8 bases. CDR1 is LNHDA, CDR2 SQIVND, per germline (reference sequence). The CDR3 is 16 residues long. Trimming cost V 0 bases and J 1 base; bases outside gene matches: 2. As DNA, the CDR3 is TGTGCCAGTAGTATAGAAACTAGCGGTTCCTACAATGAGCAGTTCTTC. Translating gives CASSIETSGSYNEQFF.

The CDR3 here is CSHPGANEQFF. The DNA for the CDR3 is TGCTCCCATCCAGGGGCCAATGAGCAGTTCTTC. The V call is TRBV29-1, the J call TRBJ2-1; weak D call: TRBD1 (6 bases). Germline CDR1 SQVTM, CDR2 ANQGSEA. This CDR3 is built from 11 residues.

The chain recombines TRBV10-3 with TRBJ2-5; 7 nucleotides align to TRBD1. V lost 4 bases, J lost 2 bases, and 4 bases stayed unmatched. CDR1 ENHRY and CDR2 SYGVKD come from the germline V gene. The CDR3 length is 14 residues. The CDR3 protein is CAISVAGGQETQYF. The CDR3 region has the DNA TGTGCCATCAGTGTGGCAGGGGGTCAAGAGACCCAGTACTTC.

CDR3 sequence: CASSQGVSGTEAFF. In DNA form, the CDR3 reads TGTGCCAGCAGTCAGGGGGTTAGCGGCACTGAAGCTTTCTTT. The chain has TRBV9 and TRBJ1-1, with 7 bases fitting TRBD1. J lost 4 bases, V lost 5 bases, and 8 bases had no gene match. The CDR3 is made up of 14 amino acids. Per germline, CDR1 SGDLS and CDR2 YYNGEE.

The gene calls are TRBV27 and TRBJ1-4; TRBD1 is a possible D gene (5 bases). The CDR3 extends over 14 amino acids. CDR1 MNHEY and CDR2 SMNVEV come from the germline V gene (reference sequence). The V end lost 3 bases, the J end lost 7 bases, and 12 bases lay between the germline ends. The CDR3: CASSFQGTGEKLFF. The CDR3 DNA reads as TGTGCCAGCAGTTTCCAGGGAACTGGTGAAAAACTGTTTTTT.

The chain joins TRBV5-1 to TRBJ2-7, with 15 nucleotides matching TRBD2. CDR1 and CDR2 from the germline V gene are SGHRS and YFSETQ. The junction had 8 bases not matched to a gene; V was cut back by 1 base and J by 6 bases. This CDR3 is 17 amino acids long. DNA of the CDR3: TGCGCCAGCAGCTTGACCTCCGGGACTAGCGGGAGGTTCGAGCAGTACTTC. Protein sequence: CASSLTSGTSGRFEQYF.

The gene calls are TRBV19 and TRBJ2-2, with TRBD2 matching 7 bases. Per the germline V gene, CDR1 is LNHDA and CDR2 is SQIVND (reference sequence). V dropped 3 bases and J dropped 6; count of bases not matched to a gene: 7. The CDR3 contains 15 residues. The DNA of the CDR3 is TGTGCCAGTAGTATCGGGGGGAGGGCCGCCGGGGAGCTGTTTTTT. This encodes CASSIGGRAAGELFF.

This clone was counted once. The rearrangement joins TRBV30 to TRBJ2-1, with D possibly being TRBD1 (5 bases). This CDR3 has 13 residues. In germline, CDR1 is GTSNPN, CDR2 SVGIG (reference sequence). The V end was cut by 0 bases, the J end by 3 bases, with 6 bases between. The CDR3: CAWSVGDYNEQFF. The DNA for the CDR3 is TGTGCCTGGAGTGTAGGGGACTACAATGAGCAGTTCTTC.

The J gene is TRBJ2-1, the V gene TRBV18; possible D gene TRBD2, 5 bases. Trimming removed 2 bases from V and 7 bases from J, with 18 bases in between. Germline V lookup: CDR1 KGHSH, CDR2 LQKENI. The CDR3 length is 16 residues. CDR3 in amino acids: CASSPNPPGTGNEQFF. For the CDR3, the DNA is TGTGCCAGCTCACCAAATCCACCGGGAACGGGGAATGAGCAGTTCTTC.

The chain carries TRBV5-1 and TRBJ2-7; TRBD1 agrees at 10 bases. The CDR3 totals 15 residues. Germline CDR1 SGHRS, CDR2 YFSETQ. With V trimmed by 4 bases and J by 8 bases, 12 bases remained unmatched. Written as DNA, the CDR3 is TGCGCCAGCAGCACGAGACAGGGGGCTCTTACGAAGCAGTACTTC. Its translation: CASSTRQGALTKQYF. Looking up the rest from reference TRBV5-1 and TRBJ2-7 gives the full variable domain: KAGVTQTPRYLIKTRGQQVTLSCSPISGHRSVSWYQQTPGQGLQFLFEYFSETQRNKGNFPGRFSGRQFSNSRSEMNVSTLELGDSALYLCASSTRQGALTKQYFGPGTRLTVT.

This clone was recorded only once. The same CDR3 also results from other DNA sequences found in this sample. The gene calls are TRBV4-3 and TRBJ2-7; D is unclear. The CDR3 sequence is 14 residues long. Trimming took 0 bases from V and 0 from J, leaving 6 bases between them. Germline V gene data show CDR1 as LGHNA and CDR2 as YSLEER. The CDR3 nucleotides read TGCGCCAGCAGCCAAGAGGCAGTCTCCTACGAGCAGTACTTC. This codes for CASSQEAVSYEQYF.

This rearrangement joins TRBV11-2 to TRBJ1-2; D perhaps matches TRBD1 (5 bases). V was cut by 3 bases and J by 6 bases, with 8 bases left in between. Germline CDR1 and CDR2: SGHAT and FQNNGV. This CDR3 comprises 12 residues. DNA for the CDR3: TGTGCCAGCAGCTTTCGGGGGGATGGCTACACCTTC. Translating it yields CASSFRGDGYTF.

This chain joins TRBV7-9 and TRBJ2-7; D unclear. The CDR3 totals 14 residues. Germline V lookup: CDR1 SEHNR, CDR2 FQNEAQ (reference sequence). The V end was cut by 1 base, the J end by 0 bases, with 7 bases between. CDR3 bases: TGTGCCAGCAGCTTAGACATGAGCTCCTACGAGCAGTACTTC. Encoded protein: CASSLDMSSYEQYF. The full variable domain, its missing parts supplied by reference TRBV7-9 and TRBJ2-7, is DTGVSQNPRHKITKRGQNVTFRCDPISEHNRLYWYRQTLGQGPEFLTYFQNEAQLEKSRLLSDRFSAERPKGSFSTLEIQRTEQGDSAMYLCASSLDMSSYEQYFGPGTRLTVT.

The chain recombines TRBV30 with TRBJ1-5, with 8 positions matching TRBD1. CDR1 is GTSNPN, CDR2 SVGIG, per germline (reference sequence). There are 15 residues in the CDR3. Unmatched junction bases numbered 5, after V lost 2 bases and J lost 2 bases. CDR3 sequence: CAWSRLTGGNQPQHF. The CDR3 DNA is TGTGCCTGGAGTAGACTGACAGGGGGCAATCAGCCCCAGCATTTT.

This clone has just a few counts. The chain has TRBV28 and TRBJ2-7, with TRBD2 matching 7 bases. J lost 4 bases, V lost 3 bases, and 6 bases had no gene match. This CDR3 is built from 14 residues. Per germline, CDR1 MDHEN and CDR2 SYDVKM. CDR3 sequence: CASSFLRETYEQYF. CDR3 DNA: TGTGCCAGCAGTTTTTTGCGGGAGACGTACGAGCAGTACTTC.

The chain employs TRBV5-1 and TRBJ2-1, with 9 bases identical to TRBD2. The V segment lost 2 bases and the J segment 4 bases; nucleotides outside the gene matches: 4. The V gene's germline CDR1 is SGHRS and CDR2 YFSETQ. The CDR3 totals 15 residues. The CDR3 DNA is TGCGCCAGCAGCTTCCTAGCGGGGCCTTACAATGAGCAGTTCTTC. It codes for CASSFLAGPYNEQFF.

V usage is TRBV11-1 and J usage is TRBJ2-1; TRBD2 is a possible D gene (6 bases). Trimming removed 5 bases at V and 1 base at J, with 15 bases between. This CDR3 is built from 16 residues. Germline V gene sequence: CDR1 SGHAT, CDR2 FQDESV (reference sequence). Here the CDR3 DNA reads TGTGCCAGCAGCCCGAAGGGAGGACGATCCTACAATGAGCAGTTCTTC. Its translation: CASSPKGGRSYNEQFF.

Note on this clone: Other DNA sequences in this specimen translate into the identical CDR3. The gene calls are TRBV9 and TRBJ2-5; TRBD1 matches 11 bases. Germline V gene sequence: CDR1 SGDLS, CDR2 YYNGEE. The ends lost 3 bases at V and 5 bases at J; junction bases unmatched: 6. This CDR3 region has 15 residues. CDR3 sequence (DNA): TGTGCCAGCAGCGCCGGACAGGGGGCTTGGGAGACCCAGTACTTC. Its translation is CASSAGQGAWETQYF.